The 24 T cell receptor beta chains given below trace back to one sample, sequenced in a study of identical twins. TCRdb analysed the 5' RACE reads with MiXCR anew, one entry per CDR3 protein. The profile covers some 660,000 distinct CDR3 sequences, with 8.5% to 9% appearing a single time and roughly 0.97% taken by the ten largest. The same sample was also used in a study of yellow fever vaccine responses in identical twins.

The sequencing sample was made of PBMCs. The receptors shown here come from a woman in her late teens or twenties in good health.

The V gene is TRBV7-2, the J gene TRBJ2-6; D is unclear. The CDR3 loop spans 15 amino acids. Germline CDR1 and CDR2: SGHTA and FQGNSA. Trimming cost V 8 bases and J 0 bases, with 11 bases left between them. CDR3 sequence: CASATESSGANVLTF. In DNA, the CDR3 is TGTGCCAGCGCTACAGAGAGCTCTGGGGCCAACGTCCTGACTTTC.

This clonotype was detected a few times. The gene calls are TRBV10-3 and TRBJ1-2, with 8 positions matching TRBD1. Germline loops: CDR1 ENHRY, CDR2 SYGVKD. The CDR3 spans 16 residues. J was trimmed by 2 bases and V by 3 bases; bases with no gene match: 8. In DNA form, the CDR3 reads TGTGCCATCAGTGACTTCGGGACAGGCGCCAACTATGGCTACACCTTC. Translation: CAISDFGTGANYGYTF.

This clonotype was counted many times. The chain carries TRBV7-9 and TRBJ1-2; a possible D gene is TRBD1 (5 bases). V shed 3 bases and J shed 3 bases, with 17 bases lying between them. The CDR3 totals 16 residues. In germline, CDR1 is SEHNR, CDR2 FQNEAQ (reference sequence). CDR3 in amino acids: CASSLKPLGTDYGYTF. The CDR3 DNA follows: TGTGCCAGCAGCTTGAAACCCCTCGGGACGGACTATGGCTACACCTTC.

The J gene is TRBJ2-1, the V gene TRBV6-4; perhaps TRBD2 as D (5 bases). This CDR3 has 13 residues. The V gene lost 3 bases and the J gene lost 6 bases, with 9 bases spanning the gap. Germline CDR1 is MRHNA and CDR2 is SNTAGT. The CDR3 sequence: CASSEAEGNEQFF. CDR3 in DNA: TGTGCCAGCAGTGAAGCTGAGGGCAATGAGCAGTTCTTC.

The chain combines TRBV4-3 with TRBJ2-4; TRBD2 matches at 16 bases. Unmatched junction bases numbered 5, after V lost 0 bases and J lost 3 bases. The germline V gene has CDR1 LGHNA and CDR2 YSLEER. The length of the CDR3 is 19 residues. CDR3 bases: TGCGCCAGCAGCCAAGAGGGGACTAGCGGGAGGGCCGACAAAAACATTCAGTACTTC. Its protein is CASSQEGTSGRADKNIQYF.

The gene calls are TRBV20-1 and TRBJ2-3, with D possibly TRBD2 on 7 matching bases. Looked up from germline, CDR1 is DFQATT and CDR2 is SNEGSKA (reference sequence). The CDR3 is 14 amino acids. The V and J ends lost 3 bases and 2 bases respectively, with 12 bases between them. In DNA form, the CDR3 reads TGCAGTGCTAGGGGCGGGGGCTCCACAGATACGCAGTATTTT. Translating it yields CSARGGGSTDTQYF.

This rearrangement joins TRBV6-4 to TRBJ2-7, with unresolved D. CDR1 MRHNA and CDR2 SNTAGT come from the germline V gene. The CDR3 contains 15 residues. Trimming took 4 bases from V and 2 from J, leaving 15 bases between them. CDR3 protein: CASSAMANRAYEQYF. The CDR3, as DNA: TGTGCCAGCAGTGCCATGGCGAATAGAGCCTACGAGCAGTACTTC.

This clonotype was detected ten times or more. The rearrangement uses TRBV28 and TRBJ2-5; D is uncertain. The CDR3 sequence is 14 residues long. Trimming left V 2 bases short and J 2 bases short, with 9 bases between. Looked up from germline, CDR1 is MDHEN and CDR2 is SYDVKM. DNA for the CDR3: TGTGCCAGCAGTTTAGGTCAGGCACAAGAGACCCAGTACTTC. It translates to CASSLGQAQETQYF.

This clonotype was picked up a small number of times. The chain carries TRBV3-1 and TRBJ2-7; weak D call: TRBD1 (5 bases). CDR3 length: 16 residues. V shed 0 bases and J shed 0 bases, with 12 bases lying between them. Germline V gives CDR1 LGHDT, CDR2 YNNKEL (reference sequence). Written as DNA, the CDR3 is TGTGCCAGCAGCCAAGAAAGATCCAGGGCCTCCTACGAGCAGTACTTC. This translates into CASSQERSRASYEQYF.

This chain uses TRBV20-1 with TRBJ2-2, with D possibly matching TRBD2 (6 bases). V was pared by 0 bases and J by 3 bases, with 14 bases between. The CDR3 contains 16 residues. Germline V gives CDR1 DFQATT, CDR2 SNEGSKA (reference sequence). The CDR3 reads CSARDPSGLYTGELFF. For the CDR3, the DNA is TGCAGTGCTAGAGACCCCAGCGGGCTATACACCGGGGAGCTGTTTTTT.

The chain has TRBV12-3 or TRBV12-4 and TRBJ2-5; TRBD2 matches at 7 bases. The CDR3 is made up of 13 amino acids. Trimming removed 7 bases from V and 5 bases from J; junction bases left unmatched: 7. Written as DNA, the CDR3 is TGTGCCAGCAAGGGGAGGGCGGGTGAGACCCAGTACTTC. This sequence encodes CASKGRAGETQYF.

The chain has TRBV20-1 and TRBJ2-7; tentatively, D is TRBD1 (6 bases). The CDR3 runs to 13 residues. The germline gives CDR1 DFQATT, CDR2 SNEGSKA (reference sequence). Trimming took 5 bases from V and 5 from J, leaving 16 bases between them. CDR3 sequence (DNA): TGCAGTGCTCCCCTGCAGGGGATGGACGAGCAGTACTTC. The encoded protein is CSAPLQGMDEQYF.

This clonotype has at least ten counts. J is TRBJ2-2 and V is TRBV3-1; TRBD2 matches 8 bases. The CDR3 spans 16 residues. Losses at the gene ends were 0 bases for V and 5 bases for J; bases not matched to a gene: 5. Germline lookup yields CDR1 LGHDT and CDR2 YNNKEL (reference sequence). The CDR3 loop is CASSQETAGVTGELFF. CDR3 DNA: TGTGCCAGCAGCCAAGAAACAGCGGGGGTGACCGGGGAGCTGTTTTTT.

This clonotype was observed a few times. The V and J genes are TRBV28 and TRBJ1-1; TRBD1 is a possible D gene (6 bases). This CDR3 has 16 residues. CDR1 and CDR2 (germline): MDHEN, SYDVKM. Trimming took 6 bases from V and 3 from J, leaving 20 bases between them. The CDR3 region has the DNA TGTGCCAGCAGCTCCCCTAGGGGGATGGTTGACACTGAAGCTTTCTTT. Amino acid sequence: CASSSPRGMVDTEAFF.

There are a few counts of this clonotype. The chain joins TRBV5-4 to TRBJ2-3; D is perhaps TRBD1 (6 bases). Trimming took off 0 bases at V and 1 base at J, with 15 bases between the two ends. The CDR3 extends over 17 amino acids. CDR1 and CDR2 from the germline V gene are SGHNT and YYREEE (reference sequence). CDR3 nucleotide sequence: TGTGCCAGCAGCTTGGGAGTGGGCAGGGGCGGCACAGATACGCAGTATTTT. Residues: CASSLGVGRGGTDTQYF.

This clonotype was observed at least ten times. The CDR3 spells CSVVTQGWTGELFF. The DNA for the CDR3 is TGCAGCGTTGTCACACAGGGGTGGACCGGGGAGCTGTTTTTT. The genes are TRBV29-1 and TRBJ2-2, with 7 bases fitting TRBD1. This CDR3 spans 14 amino acids. Germline V gene sequence: CDR1 SQVTM, CDR2 ANQGSEA. V lost 4 bases and J lost 5; bases outside the gene matches: 7.

This clonotype was found a few times. The chain joins TRBV25-1 to TRBJ2-1; D gene unclear. V was shortened by 1 base and J by 10 bases, with 8 bases between the two germline ends. CDR3 length equals 12 residues. Germline assignment: CDR1 MGHDK and CDR2 SYGVNS. For the CDR3, the DNA is TGTGCCAGCAGTGAATGGGCCAGGGAGCAGTTCTTC. It specifies CASSEWAREQFF.

This clonotype was detected many times. V gene TRBV29-1 combines with J gene TRBJ2-5; the D gene is possibly TRBD1 (6 bases). Between the trimmed V and J ends, which lost 4 bases and 5 bases, there was a span of 17 bases. The CDR3 sequence is 14 residues long. CDR1 is SQVTM, CDR2 ANQGSEA, per germline. This CDR3 reads CSVGALVGGETQYF. Written as DNA, the CDR3 is TGCAGCGTTGGAGCACTAGTAGGGGGTGAGACCCAGTACTTC.

V is TRBV29-1 and J is TRBJ1-1, with D possibly matching TRBD1 (5 bases). Trimming cost V 4 bases and J 0 bases, with 12 bases left between them. There are 14 residues in the CDR3. Germline V gives CDR1 SQVTM, CDR2 ANQGSEA. The CDR3 DNA is TGCAGCGTTGTGGGGCGGAACCTGAACACTGAAGCTTTCTTT. Translation gives CSVVGRNLNTEAFF. Variable domain in full (rest from reference TRBV29-1 and TRBJ1-1): SAVISQKPSRDICQRGTSLTIQCQVDSQVTMMFWYRQQPGQSLTLIATANQGSEATYESGFVIDKFPISRPNLTFSTLTVSNMSPEDSSIYLCSVVGRNLNTEAFFGQGTRLTVV.

In this sample, this clonotype turned up many times. The CDR3 DNA sequence: TGTGCCACCAGTGATTATGGGCTAGCCGACAATGAGCAGTTCTTC. Protein sequence: CATSDYGLADNEQFF. The rearrangement links TRBV24-1 to TRBJ2-1; the D gene is possibly TRBD2 (5 bases). Trimming removed 2 bases from V and 5 bases from J, with 12 bases in between. This CDR3 region has 15 residues. Germline CDR1 reads KGHDR; CDR2 reads SFDVKD.

Many counts were recorded for this clonotype. The chain has TRBV4-3 and TRBJ2-2; 9 nucleotides line up with TRBD2. The germline gives CDR1 LGHNA, CDR2 YSLEER. J lost 6 bases, V lost 0 bases, and 5 bases had no gene match. The CDR3 consists of 16 residues. CDR3 protein: CASSQDQIAGAGELFF. The CDR3 DNA reads TGCGCCAGCAGCCAAGATCAAATAGCGGGAGCCGGGGAGCTGTTTTTT.

This clonotype was counted a few times. This chain joins TRBV20-1 and TRBJ2-7; 8 nucleotides line up with TRBD2. The germline gives CDR1 DFQATT, CDR2 SNEGSKA (reference sequence). V was clipped by 0 bases and J by 1 base; unmatched bases: 5. The CDR3 length is 15 residues. The DNA of the CDR3 is TGCAGTGCTAGAGAGCAGCGGGGGTTATCCTACGAGCAGTACTTC. It translates to CSAREQRGLSYEQYF.

The V call is TRBV19, the J call TRBJ2-1; 9 nucleotides align to TRBD1. CDR1 LNHDA and CDR2 SQIVND come from the germline V gene (reference sequence). The CDR3 is 16 amino acids. Trimming cost V 5 bases and J 8 bases; bases outside gene matches: 13. Written as DNA, the CDR3 is TGTGCCAGTAGTGCCGGGACAGGGCAAAGTTCCTATGAGCAGTTCTTC. As protein: CASSAGTGQSSYEQFF. Full variable domain (missing parts from reference TRBV19 and TRBJ2-1): DGGITQSPKYLFRKEGQNVTLSCEQNLNHDAMYWYRQDPGQGLRLIYYSQIVNDFQKGDIAEGYSVSREKKESFPLTVTSAQKNPTAFYLCASSAGTGQSSYEQFFGPGTRLTVL.

This clonotype was seen ten or more times. The CDR3 sequence is CASSDGSTDTQYF. DNA of the CDR3: TGTGCCAGCAGTGACGGAAGCACAGATACGCAGTATTTT. The chain joins TRBV6-4 to TRBJ2-3; D not resolved. This CDR3 comprises 13 residues. CDR1 and CDR2 (germline): MRHNA, SNTAGT. Trimming cost V 2 bases and J 0 bases, with 3 bases left between them.